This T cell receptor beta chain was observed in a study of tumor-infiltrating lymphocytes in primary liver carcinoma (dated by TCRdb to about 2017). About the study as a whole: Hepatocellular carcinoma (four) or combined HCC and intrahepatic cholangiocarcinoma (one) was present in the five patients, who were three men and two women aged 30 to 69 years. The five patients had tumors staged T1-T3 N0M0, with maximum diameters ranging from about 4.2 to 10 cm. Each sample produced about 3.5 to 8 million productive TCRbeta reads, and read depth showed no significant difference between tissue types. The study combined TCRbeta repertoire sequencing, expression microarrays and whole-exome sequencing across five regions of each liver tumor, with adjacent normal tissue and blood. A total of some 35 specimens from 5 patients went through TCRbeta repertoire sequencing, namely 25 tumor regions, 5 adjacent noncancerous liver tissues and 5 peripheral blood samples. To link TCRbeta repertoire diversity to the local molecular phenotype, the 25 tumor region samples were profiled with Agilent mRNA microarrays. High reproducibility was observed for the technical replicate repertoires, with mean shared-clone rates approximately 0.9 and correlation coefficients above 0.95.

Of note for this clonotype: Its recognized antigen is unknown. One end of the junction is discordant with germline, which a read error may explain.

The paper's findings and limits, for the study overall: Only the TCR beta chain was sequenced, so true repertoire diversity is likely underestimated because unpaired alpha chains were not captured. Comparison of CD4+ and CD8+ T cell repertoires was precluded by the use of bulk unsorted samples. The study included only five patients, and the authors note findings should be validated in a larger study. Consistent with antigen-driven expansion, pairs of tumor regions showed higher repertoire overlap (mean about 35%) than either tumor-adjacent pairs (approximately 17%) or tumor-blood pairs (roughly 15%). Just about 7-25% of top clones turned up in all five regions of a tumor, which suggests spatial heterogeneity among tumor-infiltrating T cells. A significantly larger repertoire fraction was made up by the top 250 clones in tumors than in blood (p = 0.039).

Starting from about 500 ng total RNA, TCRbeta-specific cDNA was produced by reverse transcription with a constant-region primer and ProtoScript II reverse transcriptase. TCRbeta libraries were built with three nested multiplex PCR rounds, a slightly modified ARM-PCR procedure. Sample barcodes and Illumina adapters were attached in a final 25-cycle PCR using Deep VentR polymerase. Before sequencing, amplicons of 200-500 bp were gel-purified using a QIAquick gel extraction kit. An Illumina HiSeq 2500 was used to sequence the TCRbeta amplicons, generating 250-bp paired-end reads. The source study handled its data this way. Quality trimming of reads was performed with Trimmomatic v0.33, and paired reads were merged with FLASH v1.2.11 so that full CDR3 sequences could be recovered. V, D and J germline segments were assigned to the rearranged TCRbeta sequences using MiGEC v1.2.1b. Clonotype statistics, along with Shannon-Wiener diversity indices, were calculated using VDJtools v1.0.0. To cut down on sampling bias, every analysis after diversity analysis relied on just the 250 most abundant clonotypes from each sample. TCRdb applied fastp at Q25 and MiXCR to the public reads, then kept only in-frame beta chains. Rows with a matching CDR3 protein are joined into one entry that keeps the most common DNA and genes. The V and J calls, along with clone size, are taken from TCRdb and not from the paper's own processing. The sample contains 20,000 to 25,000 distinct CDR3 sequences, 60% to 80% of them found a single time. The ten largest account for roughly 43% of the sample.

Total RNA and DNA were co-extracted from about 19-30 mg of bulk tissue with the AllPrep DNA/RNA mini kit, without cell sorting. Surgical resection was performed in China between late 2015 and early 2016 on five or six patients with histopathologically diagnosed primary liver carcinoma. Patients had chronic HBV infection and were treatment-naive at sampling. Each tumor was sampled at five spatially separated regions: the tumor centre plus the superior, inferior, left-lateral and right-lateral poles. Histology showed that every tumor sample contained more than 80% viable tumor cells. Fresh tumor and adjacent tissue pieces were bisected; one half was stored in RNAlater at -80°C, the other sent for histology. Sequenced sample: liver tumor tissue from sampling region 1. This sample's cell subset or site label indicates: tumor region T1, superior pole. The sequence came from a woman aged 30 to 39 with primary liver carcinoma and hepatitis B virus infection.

The DNA is as follows: TGTGTCAGCAGCTTAGGGACTAGCGGAACTAGGAATGAGCAGTTCTTC. The translation is CVSSLGTSGTRNEQFF. In this chain, TRBV7-9 is recombined with TRBJ2-1, and TRBD2 aligns with 11 junction nucleotides. CDR1 and CDR2 (SEHNR, FQNEAQ) derive from the germline V gene (reference sequence). Counted from cysteine to phenylalanine, this CDR3 has 16 amino acids. Only CDR3 DNA is held: 48 bases, read in frame from base 1.